A selection of T cell receptor beta chains follows, all from one sample in a study of CD8 T cells in Susac syndrome. Via MiXCR, TCRdb re-called the immunoSEQ multiplex PCR reads, giving one row per CDR3 protein. The table has roughly 300,000 distinct CDR3 sequences, roughly 85% seen once; the top ten hold over 0.09%. The sample was CD8+ T cells from PBMCs. The receptors stem from a human donor with multiple sclerosis. Both conserved end residues are part of each CDR3. The D gene is left open where the match is weak. For some rows the clone size is stated as once, few or many, or as a class when expanded; others skip it.

TGCAGCCCCAGAGTAGCGGGAGGGCAGGTAGATACGCAGTATTTT	CSPRVAGGQVDTQYF	-	TRBV29-1	TRBJ2-3	TRBD2
TGTGCCACGAACCGGGACAGGTTGAATGAGCAGTTCTTC	CATNRDRLNEQFF	-	TRBV10-3	TRBJ2-1	TRBD1
TGTGCCAGCTCCTCCCGGGGTTACACCGGGGAGCTGTTTTTT	CASSSRGYTGELFF	few	TRBV27	TRBJ2-2	-
TGTGCCAGCAGCTTAGTCCAGGCAGGTCAGCCCCAGCATTTT	CASSLVQAGQPQHF	-	TRBV7-9	TRBJ1-5	-
TGTGCCAGCCCCTCCGATAACCTAGTGACAGTCTCCTACGAGCAGTACTTC	CASPSDNLVTVSYEQYF	-	TRBV7-9	TRBJ2-7	-
TGTGCCAGCAGTATCGCAGGGACGCTCGGGACTGAAGCTTTCTTT	CASSIAGTLGTEAFF	once	TRBV27	TRBJ1-1	-
TGTGCCAGCAGTTTTCGGGAATACACCGGGGAGCTGTTTTTT	CASSFREYTGELFF	-	TRBV27	TRBJ2-2	-
TGTGCCAGCAGTTTTGGATTAGCAAGCACAGATACGCAGTATTTT	CASSFGLASTDTQYF	-	TRBV12-3/TRBV12-4	TRBJ2-3	-
TGTGCCAGCAGCTCAACAGTGTTTCCCGAGCAGTACTTC	CASSSTVFPEQYF	few	TRBV7-9	TRBJ2-7	-
TGTGCCAGCAGTTTATCAGCAGGGGCTGGGGCCAACGTCCTGACTTTC	CASSLSAGAGANVLTF	-	TRBV27	TRBJ2-6	-
TGTGCCAGCTCCAGACCATGGACAGAAACAAACATTCAGTACTTC	CASSRPWTETNIQYF	-	TRBV18	TRBJ2-4	-
TGTGCCAGCGGATTCGACGCGGCCGGCTACACCTTC	CASGFDAAGYTF	-	TRBV5-4	TRBJ1-2	-
TGTGCCAGTAGTATTAGTGGGAGAGGGATCAATCAGCCCCAGCATTTT	CASSISGRGINQPQHF	-	TRBV19	TRBJ1-5	-
TGTGCTAGCAGCTTAGGTTTACAGGGAGATACGCAGTATTTT	CASSLGLQGDTQYF	-	TRBV7-7	TRBJ2-3	-
TGTGCCAGCAGCTCCGAACCGACAGGGAGGAAGACCCAGTACTTC	CASSSEPTGRKTQYF	-	TRBV27	TRBJ2-5	-
TGTGCCAGCAGCACAACAGCGGTCACCGGGGAGCTGTTTTTT	CASSTTAVTGELFF	-	TRBV5-4	TRBJ2-2	-
TGTGCCAGCAGTTCCCTAGCGGGAGCTGGAAATGAGCAGTTCTTC	CASSSLAGAGNEQFF	-	TRBV27	TRBJ2-1	TRBD2
TGTGCCAGCAGCTCGGGCCCCCCCCACGAGCAGTACTTC	CASSSGPPHEQYF	-	TRBV7-9	TRBJ2-7	-
TGTGCCAGCACCGAACTGCCCTCCAGCGGCGAGCAGTACTTC	CASTELPSSGEQYF	-	TRBV6-1	TRBJ2-7	-
TGCAGCTTGGGGCAGGGTGGCACCAGAAATGAGCAGTTCTTC	CSLGQGGTRNEQFF	-	TRBV20-1	TRBJ2-1	-
TGTGCCAGCAGCCCATTGCGGCGGGAGGGCCGAGAATCCTACAATGAGCAGTTCTTC	CASSPLRREGRESYNEQFF	-	TRBV7-9	TRBJ2-1	TRBD2
TGTGCCAGCAGTTTGGGGCCGAGGGGCTACGAGCAGTACTTC	CASSLGPRGYEQYF	-	TRBV28	TRBJ2-7	-
TGTGCCACCCCCGGGACAGCCTATGGCTACACCTTC	CATPGTAYGYTF	-	TRBV10-3	TRBJ1-2	TRBD1
TGTGCCAGCAGTGAAGCAGGGACCCAGTACTTC	CASSEAGTQYF	-	TRBV6-1	TRBJ2-5	-
TGTGCCTGGAACCTAGTCAAAATCACAGATACGCAGTATTTT	CAWNLVKITDTQYF	-	TRBV30	TRBJ2-3	-
TGTGCCAGCAGCTTAAAACCGCTAGCTCGGGACAGCAATGAGCAGTTCTTC	CASSLKPLARDSNEQFF	-	TRBV3-1	TRBJ2-1	TRBD1
TGTGCCAGCAGCGGCCGGGACTCTATTGAGCAGTACTTC	CASSGRDSIEQYF	-	TRBV9	TRBJ2-7	-
TGTGCCAGCAGTTTAGGGGTTTTTCCAATCTACGAGCAGTACTTC	CASSLGVFPIYEQYF	-	TRBV27	TRBJ2-7	-
TGTGCCAGCAGTTACTCCGAGACAGCCTCCTACGAGCAGTACTTC	CASSYSETASYEQYF	-	TRBV6-5	TRBJ2-7	-
TGTGCCAGCAGTCCCCCGTCCAGGACCCAGTACTTC	CASSPPSRTQYF	-	TRBV27	TRBJ2-5	-
TGCAGCGTTGAAGAACGCGGGAATGAGCAGTTCTTC	CSVEERGNEQFF	-	TRBV29-1	TRBJ2-1	-
TGTGCCAGCAGCCAAGATCGTCGGTCTTCCTACGAGCAGTACTTC	CASSQDRRSSYEQYF	-	TRBV3-1	TRBJ2-7	-
TGTGCCAGCAGTTACGCTAGCGGGAGATTCGATGAGCAGTTCTTC	CASSYASGRFDEQFF	-	TRBV6-2/TRBV6-3	TRBJ2-1	TRBD2
TGTGCCAGCAGCGCCGGGACCTCTTCCTACGAGCAGTACTTC	CASSAGTSSYEQYF	-	TRBV9	TRBJ2-7	-
TGTGCCAGCAGTTTAAGTCCGGGAGTGAGTAAGAATGAGCAGTTCTTC	CASSLSPGVSKNEQFF	-	TRBV27	TRBJ2-1	-
TGTGCCAGCAGGGAGGGGTTGAGTTATGGCTACACCTTC	CASREGLSYGYTF	once	TRBV27	TRBJ1-2	-
TGTGCCAGCAGTCCTGGGACAGCGATACCCTACGAGCAGTACTTC	CASSPGTAIPYEQYF	-	TRBV27	TRBJ2-7	TRBD1
TGTGCCACCCCTCGGGACAGCCCCTACAATGAGCAGTTCTTC	CATPRDSPYNEQFF	-	TRBV6-6	TRBJ2-1	TRBD1
TGTGCCAGCAGCTTCGGGGCCCCGGGAGGCCGATACTACGAGCAGTACTTC	CASSFGAPGGRYYEQYF	-	TRBV7-9	TRBJ2-7	TRBD2
TGTGCCAGCCGAAGAACCTCTTACTTGCCCGGGGAGCTGTTTTTT	CASRRTSYLPGELFF	few	TRBV6-1	TRBJ2-2	-
TGTGCCAGCAGCAACCGGAATGTCAGCGGGAGGGCCGTAAACATTCAGTACTTC	CASSNRNVSGRAVNIQYF	-	TRBV21-1	TRBJ2-4	-
TGTGCCAGCACACAACCGAACTCCTCCTACAATGAGCAGTTCTTC	CASTQPNSSYNEQFF	few	TRBV25-1	TRBJ2-1	-
TGTGCCACCAGCAGTTTTGGGCGGATGGGCTACAATGAGCAGTTCTTC	CATSSFGRMGYNEQFF	-	TRBV15	TRBJ2-1	-
TGTGCCATCAGTGCGCGACTATCAGTTTCAGATACGCAGTATTTT	CAISARLSVSDTQYF	-	TRBV10-3	TRBJ2-3	-
TGTGCCAGTTCCTCCTCCACTGCCACTGAAGCTTTCTTT	CASSSSTATEAFF	-	TRBV6-5	TRBJ1-1	-
TGCGCCAGCAGCTCTTATATTGACGGGACAGGGGGTCAAGAGACCCAGTACTTC	CASSSYIDGTGGQETQYF	-	TRBV5-1	TRBJ2-5	TRBD1
TGTGCCAGCAGCTCGGGCAGAGTTTCAGATACGCAGTATTTT	CASSSGRVSDTQYF	-	TRBV27	TRBJ2-3	-
TGCAGTGTCCTACTAGGTGGCAGGGTAAACACCATATATTTT	CSVLLGGRVNTIYF	-	TRBV20-1	TRBJ1-3	-
TGCAGCGTTGAAGAGTCCCAGGGTAGAACCTTC	CSVEESQGRTF	-	TRBV29-1	TRBJ1-2	-
TGCAGCGTTGAGCCGGCTAGCACTGAGCAGTTCTTC	CSVEPASTEQFF	-	TRBV29-1	TRBJ2-1	-
TGTGCCAGCAGCTTAGAGACAAACCAACCGAACACCGGGGAGCTGTTTTTT	CASSLETNQPNTGELFF	-	TRBV13	TRBJ2-2	-